These 26 T cell receptor beta chains came from one sample sequenced in a study of blood T cell repertoires in COVID-19. Here immunoSEQ multiplex PCR was the method, and the copy in TCRdb shows in-frame clones only, minus some. The table has 160,000 or so clones, around 83% seen once. Sequencing was carried out using peripheral blood. The receptors were gathered from a man aged 40-49 years with acute or convalescent COVID-19.

This clone was seen only once. The V gene is TRBV7-2, the J gene TRBJ2-7; D unclear. The V end lost 6 bases, the J end lost 4 bases, and 10 bases lay between the germline ends. This CDR3 has 12 residues. Germline-derived CDR1 and CDR2 are SGHTA and FQGNSA. CDR3 sequence: CASSLTGYEQYF. As DNA, the CDR3 is TGTGCCAGCAGTCTTACCGGTTACGAGCAGTACTTC. Together with reference TRBV7-2 and TRBJ2-7, the CDR3 gives the full variable domain: GAGVSQSPSNKVTEKGKDVELRCDPISGHTALYWYRQSLGQGLEFLIYFQGNSAPDKSGLPSDRFSAERTGGSVSTLTIQRTQQEDSAVYLCASSLTGYEQYFGPGTRLTVT.

The genes are TRBV5-1 and TRBJ1-2; D call uncertain. This CDR3 contains 15 residues. Deletions cut 4 bases from V and 6 bases from J, with 19 bases between. Germline CDR1 SGHRS, CDR2 YFSETQ. CDR3 DNA: TGCGCCAGCAGCCTAACCGGGTCCGGCGGGGATGGCTACACCTTC. Residues: CASSLTGSGGDGYTF.

The rearrangement joins TRBV7-3 to TRBJ1-2; TRBD1 aligns across 7 bases. CDR3 size: 13 residues. Germline CDR1 is SGHTA and CDR2 is FQGTGA. The ends lost 5 bases at V and 2 bases at J; junction bases unmatched: 2. The CDR3 loop reads CASSKTGNYGYTF. As DNA, the CDR3 is TGTGCCAGCAGCAAGACAGGGAACTATGGCTACACCTTC.

The rearrangement links TRBV5-1 to TRBJ1-6, with 7 nucleotides matching TRBD1. This CDR3 has 14 amino acids. CDR1 SGHRS and CDR2 YFSETQ come from the germline V gene. The V and J ends lost 6 bases and 5 bases, in that order; junction bases with no gene match: 5. The CDR3 protein is CASTGTEDNSPLHF. Here the CDR3 DNA reads TGCGCCAGCACGGGGACAGAAGATAATTCACCCCTCCACTTT.

DNA for the CDR3: TGTGCCAGCAGTGAACCGGCGGGGGGCTCCTACAATGAGCAGTTCTTC. Translated: CASSEPAGGSYNEQFF. This chain links TRBV2 with TRBJ2-1, with 8 positions matching TRBD2. The CDR3 sequence is 16 residues long. V was pared by 2 bases and J by 0 bases, with 3 bases of the junction left unmatched. The germline V gene encodes CDR1 SNHLY and CDR2 FYNNEI. Using reference TRBV2 and TRBJ2-1 for the parts outside the CDR3, the full variable domain is EPEVTQTPSHQVTQMGQEVILRCVPISNHLYFYWYRQILGQKVEFLVSFYNNEISEKSEIFDDQFSVERPDGSNFTLKIRSTKLEDSAMYFCASSEPAGGSYNEQFFGPGTRLTVL.

The chain is built from TRBV5-6 and TRBJ2-1, with 8 bases lining up with TRBD2. Germline V lookup: CDR1 SGHDT, CDR2 YYEEEE. The length of the CDR3 is 15 residues. V was pared by 3 bases and J by 6 bases, with 8 bases of the junction left unmatched. CDR3 protein: CASSSPGLGANEQFF. In DNA, the CDR3 is TGTGCCAGCAGCTCTCCGGGACTAGGGGCCAATGAGCAGTTCTTC. The variable domain in full, with the rest retrieved from reference TRBV5-6 and TRBJ2-1, is DAGVTQSPTHLIKTRGQQVTLRCSPKSGHDTVSWYQQALGQGPQFIFQYYEEEERQRGNFPDRFSGHQFPNYSSELNVNALLLGDSALYLCASSSPGLGANEQFFGPGTRLTVL.

The chain carries TRBV30 and TRBJ1-6; D not certain. CDR1 and CDR2 from the germline V gene are GTSNPN and SVGIG (reference sequence). Trimming stripped 0 bases from V and 5 bases from J, with 8 bases between. The CDR3 totals 14 residues. CDR3: CAWSVAADNSPLHF. CDR3 nucleotide sequence: TGTGCCTGGAGTGTAGCGGCCGATAATTCACCCCTCCACTTT.

The chain uses TRBV29-1 and TRBJ1-1; the match to TRBD1 covers 8 bases. Germline loops: CDR1 SQVTM, CDR2 ANQGSEA. V was clipped by 5 bases and J by 11 bases; unmatched bases: 7. The length of the CDR3 is 11 residues. CDR3 in amino acids: CSVHGTGMAFF. The CDR3 region has the DNA TGCAGCGTTCATGGGACAGGTATGGCTTTCTTT. Full variable domain (missing parts from reference TRBV29-1 and TRBJ1-1): SAVISQKPSRDICQRGTSLTIQCQVDSQVTMMFWYRQQPGQSLTLIATANQGSEATYESGFVIDKFPISRPNLTFSTLTVSNMSPEDSSIYLCSVHGTGMAFFGQGTRLTVV.

This chain connects TRBV7-3 to TRBJ2-2; 9 bases are shared with TRBD2. The J segment lost 3 bases and the V segment lost 6 bases, leaving 11 bases of the junction unmatched. CDR1 is SGHTA, CDR2 FQGTGA, per germline. The CDR3 has 17 amino acids. The CDR3 loop reads CASSRLAGPVYTGELFF. The DNA of the CDR3 is TGTGCCAGCAGTCGGCTAGCGGGGCCGGTCTACACCGGGGAGCTGTTTTTT. Full variable domain (remainder filled in from reference TRBV7-3 and TRBJ2-2): GAGVSQTPSNKVTEKGKYVELRCDPISGHTALYWYRQSLGQGPEFLIYFQGTGAADDSGLPNDRFFAVRPEGSVSTLKIQRTERGDSAVYLCASSRLAGPVYTGELFFGEGSRLTVL.

The V and J genes are TRBV6-5 and TRBJ2-7, with 8 nucleotides matching TRBD2. Germline assignment: CDR1 MNHEY and CDR2 SVGAGI. CDR3 size: 16 residues. The trim removed 0 bases at V and 2 bases at J, leaving 6 bases unmatched. CDR3 region: CASSYSETSVTYEQYF. The CDR3 DNA is TGTGCCAGCAGTTACTCTGAGACTAGCGTCACCTACGAGCAGTACTTC.

CDR3 protein: CASSGGGLAGFLNSYNEQFF. In nucleotides, the CDR3 is TGTGCCAGCAGTGGCGGGGGACTAGCGGGGTTCTTGAACTCCTACAATGAGCAGTTCTTC. This chain connects TRBV2 to TRBJ2-1; TRBD2 matches at 13 bases. Trimming took 4 bases from V and 0 from J; bases not matched to a gene: 12. The CDR3 runs to 20 residues. Germline CDR1 is SNHLY and CDR2 is FYNNEI.

The V and J genes are TRBV5-8 and TRBJ2-7; TRBD1 matches at 8 bases. The CDR3 has 13 amino acids. With 2 bases clipped from V and 6 bases from J, the junction kept 4 bases outside the gene matches. Germline V gene sequence: CDR1 SGHTS, CDR2 YDEGEE. CDR3 amino acids: CASSFWTGPEQYF. Written as DNA, the CDR3 is TGTGCCAGCAGCTTCTGGACAGGGCCCGAGCAGTACTTC.

This clone has more than one count but fewer than ten. V usage is TRBV12-3 or TRBV12-4 and J usage is TRBJ2-7, with D hard to call. Trimming removed 6 bases from V and 4 bases from J, with 13 bases in between. CDR3 length: 13 residues. CDR3: CASSPTIYYEQYF. The DNA for the CDR3 is TGTGCCAGCAGCCCGACAATTTATTACGAGCAGTACTTC.

V usage is TRBV28 and J usage is TRBJ2-6; 12 bases are a match to TRBD1. V shed 1 base and J 0 bases; nucleotides not matched to a gene: 16. From germline, CDR1 is MDHEN and CDR2 SYDVKM. The CDR3 contains 23 residues. The CDR3 DNA sequence: TGTGCCAGCAGTTTATTCACCCCCGGGACAGGGGGCCTTACAAGCTCTGGGGCCAACGTCCTGACTTTC. This codes for CASSLFTPGTGGLTSSGANVLTF.

In its sample, this clone was seen once. The chain uses TRBV15 and TRBJ1-5; 10 bases map to TRBD1. Germline trimming cut 5 bases from V and 2 bases from J; bases unmatched to any gene: 0. In germline, CDR1 is LNHNV, CDR2 YYDKDF (reference sequence). CDR3 size: 14 residues. CDR3 nucleotide sequence: TGTGCCACCAGCGGGACAGGGGGCAATCAGCCCCAGCATTTT. Its protein is CATSGTGGNQPQHF. The full variable domain, completed using reference TRBV15 and TRBJ1-5, is DAMVIQNPRYQVTQFGKPVTLSCSQTLNHNVMYWYQQKSSQAPKLLFHYYDKDFNNEADTPDNFQSRRPNTSFCFLDIRSPGLGDTAMYLCATSGTGGNQPQHFGDGTRLSIL.

The chain joins TRBV6-5 to TRBJ1-6, with a weak D call TRBD1 (5 bases). Trimming shortened V by 3 bases and J by 9 bases, and 9 bases separated the two germline ends. The CDR3 spans 13 residues. Germline loops: CDR1 MNHEY, CDR2 SVGAGI. The CDR3 spells CASSYDRTSPLHF. The CDR3 coding sequence is TGTGCCAGCAGTTATGACAGAACTTCACCCCTCCACTTT.

J is TRBJ2-7 and V is TRBV3-1 (or the pseudogene TRBV3-2), with D perhaps matching TRBD2 (5 bases). V was clipped by 0 bases and J by 3 bases, with 9 bases between them. The germline V gene encodes CDR1 LGHDT and CDR2 YNNKEL (reference sequence). The CDR3 totals 14 residues. The CDR3 DNA reads as TGTGCCAGCAGCCAAGATACCGGACTCTACGAGCAGTACTTC. Amino acids: CASSQDTGLYEQYF.

The CDR3 region has the DNA TGTGCCAGCAGTCCCGCAAGCAGGGGGAACACTGAAGCTTTCTTT. As protein: CASSPASRGNTEAFF. This chain connects TRBV27 to TRBJ1-1; TRBD1 is a possible D gene (6 bases). Germline CDR1 is MNHEY and CDR2 is SMNVEV (reference sequence). CDR3 length: 15 residues. Trimming stripped 5 bases from V and 1 base from J, with 14 bases between.

The sample holds a few counts of this clone. V is TRBV7-9 and J is TRBJ1-2; D gene unclear. This CDR3 has 12 residues. Deletions cut 1 base from V and 8 bases from J, with 8 bases between. Germline V CDR1 and CDR2: SEHNR, FQNEAQ (reference sequence). CDR3 amino acids: CASSLEAGGYTF. The DNA of the CDR3 is TGTGCCAGCAGCTTAGAGGCGGGCGGCTACACCTTC.

The chain recombines TRBV12-3 or TRBV12-4 with TRBJ1-1; the D gene is possibly TRBD1 (6 bases). The CDR3 extends over 13 amino acids. V was pared by 3 bases and J by 5 bases, with 10 bases between. The CDR3 protein is CASSFGQSTEAFF. The CDR3 region has the DNA TGTGCCAGCAGTTTCGGACAGAGTACTGAAGCTTTCTTT.

V and J are TRBV5-6 and TRBJ2-1, with D possibly matching TRBD1 (6 bases). The germline V gene encodes CDR1 SGHDT and CDR2 YYEEEE. V dropped 4 bases and J dropped 2 bases, with 13 bases sitting between them. This CDR3 is built from 15 residues. This CDR3 reads CASSPRQVTYNEQFF. The CDR3 coding sequence is TGTGCCAGCAGCCCCCGACAGGTAACCTACAATGAGCAGTTCTTC.

The table lists this clone with a count of one. The chain joins TRBV6-1 to TRBJ2-3; perhaps TRBD2 as D (7 bases). Looked up from germline, CDR1 is MNHNS and CDR2 is SASEGT. Trimming shortened V by 2 bases and J by 8 bases, and 17 bases separated the two germline ends. The CDR3 totals 15 residues. DNA for the CDR3: TGTGCCAGCAGTGAATGGGGCGGGGGCCCGAGTACGCAGTATTTT. This encodes CASSEWGGGPSTQYF.

This clone appeared a single time. This chain connects TRBV6-5 to TRBJ1-3; TRBD1 matches 7 bases. CDR1 MNHEY and CDR2 SVGAGI come from the germline V gene. This CDR3 is 15 amino acids long. J gave up 4 bases and V 6 bases, and 9 bases lay outside the gene matches. This CDR3 is CASRPTGRTGNTIYF. DNA for the CDR3: TGTGCCAGCAGACCGACAGGGAGGACGGGAAACACCATATATTTT.

This chain joins TRBV4-1 and TRBJ1-5; 7 nucleotides line up with TRBD1. J lost 2 bases, V lost 0 bases, and 4 bases had no gene match. Germline V gene lookup returns CDR1 MGHRA and CDR2 YSYEKL. There are 16 residues in the CDR3. CDR3 region: CASSQEGGVGNQPQHF. CDR3 DNA: TGCGCCAGCAGCCAAGAAGGGGGCGTCGGCAATCAGCCCCAGCATTTT.

V gene TRBV9 combines with J gene TRBJ2-7, with a tentative D call TRBD2 (7 bases). The CDR3 consists of 16 residues. V dropped 0 bases and J dropped 0 bases, with 13 bases sitting between them. Per the germline V gene, CDR1 is SGDLS and CDR2 is YYNGEE. CDR3 region: CASSVGGGEGSYEQYF. The CDR3 DNA is TGTGCCAGCAGCGTAGGAGGGGGGGAGGGCTCCTACGAGCAGTACTTC.

The rearrangement links TRBV12-2 to TRBJ1-1; the D call in the table, TRBD1, was not verified against the DNA. TRBV12-2 is recorded as a pseudogene. This CDR3 spans 16 amino acids. In nucleotides, the CDR3 is TGTGCAAGTCGCTTATGGCGACAGGGAATGAACACTGAAGCTTTCTTT. It codes for CASRLWRQGMNTEAFF.